This record looks at one T cell receptor beta chain sequence and its context. The source of the sample is a study of blood T cell repertoires in COVID-19. On the study more broadly: The origin of the acute and convalescent COVID-19 samples was the United States, Italy and Spain. T cells, B-cell-depleted T cells, or PBMCs supplied cDNA or gDNA.

Under the authors' procedure: Amplified reference gene primers provided the basis for estimating nucleated cell counts. Assay: immunoSEQ multiplex PCR; the TCRdb copy retains only in-frame clones and omits some. V, J and clone size are those of that table, while D and trimming were read from the DNA. The sample has about 380,000 clones, roughly 90% seen once; the top ten hold about 1.2%. The V gene end was trimmed by 5 bases and the J gene end by 0 bases; junction bases not matched to a gene: 13. Germline CDR1 is MNHEY and CDR2 is SMNVEV (reference sequence). The CDR3 runs to 20 residues. The V call is TRBV27, the J call TRBJ2-6, with 10 nucleotides matching TRBD2. The clonotype originates from a man aged 40-55 years with acute or convalescent COVID-19. The specimen sequenced was peripheral blood. Here the CDR3 DNA reads TGTGCCAGCAGTCCCCCGCTAGCGGGAGTCCTCCTCTCTGGGGCCAACGTCCTGACTTTC. Its translation: CASSPPLAGVLLSGANVLTF.